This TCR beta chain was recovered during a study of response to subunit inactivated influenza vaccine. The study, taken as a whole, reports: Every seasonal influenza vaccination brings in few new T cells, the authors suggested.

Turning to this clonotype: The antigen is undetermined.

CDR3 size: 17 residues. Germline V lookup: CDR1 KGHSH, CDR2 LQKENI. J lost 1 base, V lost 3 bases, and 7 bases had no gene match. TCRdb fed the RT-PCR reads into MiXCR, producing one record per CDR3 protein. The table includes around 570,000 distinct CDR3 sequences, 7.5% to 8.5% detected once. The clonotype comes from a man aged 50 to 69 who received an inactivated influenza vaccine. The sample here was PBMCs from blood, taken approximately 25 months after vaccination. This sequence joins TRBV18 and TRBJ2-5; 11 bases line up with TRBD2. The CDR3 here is CASSPGLTSGAQETQYF. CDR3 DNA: TGTGCCAGCTCACCGGGCTTGACTAGCGGGGCCCAAGAGACCCAGTACTTC.